Listed here is a single T cell receptor (beta chain). Antigen unknown. This CDR3 region has 14 residues. Trimming took 10 bases from V and 3 from J, leaving 18 bases between them. Germline loops: CDR1 ENHRY, CDR2 SYGVKD. This sample's treatment: roughly 19 received Ad26.COV2.S at low or high dose, single or two shots; five or six received placebo; per-sample allocation not given. Samples were taken on day 63 after the first vaccine or placebo injection. In the vaccine, an Ad26 vector expressed the SARS-CoV-2 spike of the Wuhan strain. Assay: immunoSEQ multiplex PCR; the TCRdb copy retains only in-frame clones and omits some. The sample shows about 330,000 clones, under 90% of them seen only once. This sample was included in a study of Ad26.COV2.S vaccination and SARS-CoV-2 variants. Whole-study findings and limits: Compared with placebo recipients, vaccine recipients had higher spike-specific TCR breadth. Spike-specific responses of CD8+ and CD4+ T cells were reported to display substantial breadth after vaccination.

The chain couples TRBV10-3 to TRBJ2-5; D tentatively fits TRBD1 or TRBD2 (6 bases each). The sequencing here drew on peripheral blood, taken in a trial of Ad26.COV2.S vaccine versus placebo. This sequence was found in a person between 18 and 65 years old who received the Ad26.COV2.S COVID-19 vaccine or a placebo. The DNA for the CDR3 is TGTGCCACCGGGGGCCCAACAGACAAAGAGACCCAGTACTTC. As protein: CATGGPTDKETQYF.